This T cell receptor beta chain was retrieved from a study of sequential checkpoint blockade in melanoma. Overall study context: First-line arms were nivolumab then ipilimumab, or the reverse, randomized 1:1.

V lost 6 bases and J lost 2, with 17 bases in between. The CDR3 spans 16 residues. CDR1 and CDR2 from the germline V gene are SNHLY and FYNNEI. Sequencing used immunoSEQ multiplex PCR; TCRdb keeps in-frame clones, though not all of them. The data contain 15,000 or so clones, around 92% of them singletons. Treatment given: randomized to nivolumab then ipilimumab (arm A) or the reverse (arm B). The TCR originated in a human donor with melanoma. Sequences were derived from CD8+ T cells sorted from blood (inferred from file names), sampled from a patient given nivolumab and ipilimumab in sequence. The V call is TRBV2, the J call TRBJ1-3; D may be TRBD1 (6 bases). The CDR3 spells CASRRIQGLTGNTIYF. In nucleotides, the CDR3 is TGTGCCAGCAGGCGAATACAGGGTTTAACTGGAAACACCATATATTTT.